This TCR beta chain was identified during a study of blood T cell repertoires in COVID-19. Some clones are missing from TCRdb's copy, which holds only in-frame ones; the method was immunoSEQ multiplex PCR. The sample consists of more than 80,000 clones, 70% to 85% of them appearing once. CDR3 length: 13 residues. V trimming: 6 bases; J trimming: 8 bases; junction bases outside the gene matches: 6. Per germline, CDR1 MRHNA and CDR2 SNTAGT. This rearrangement joins TRBV6-4 to TRBJ2-7; 11 bases fit TRBD1. This TCR came from a woman aged 55-69 years in a cohort sampled during active or convalescent COVID-19. Source material: peripheral blood. The CDR3 is CASSRDRGDQQYF. The CDR3, as DNA: TGTGCCAGCAGCCGGGACAGGGGGGACCAGCAGTACTTC.